This TCR beta chain is drawn from a study of metastatic and nonmetastatic thyroid tumors. Study context: It was across blood and tumor or nodule tissue from malignant and benign thyroid patients that repertoires were compared. Study-level findings and limits: Benign nodules reportedly had significantly lower TCR beta diversity than malignant thyroid tumors in blood and tumor.

In the authors' workflow: A distant-metastasis classifier for papillary thyroid cancer was built using CDR3 differences across clinicopathological groups. With MiXCR, TCRdb called clones anew from the PCR reads. TCRdb, not the authors, supplied the V and J calls. Found here are tens of thousands of clones, about a sixth of them singletons; the top ten hold 3% to 4.5%. Thyroid surgery was performed in patients who had received no treatment beforehand. This clone was detected ten times or more. Its antigen is still unknown. The CDR3 covers 13 residues. V was pared by 5 bases and J by 0 bases, with 10 bases between. In germline, CDR1 is GTSNPN, CDR2 SVGIG (reference sequence).

Sequencing input: blood. The rearrangement uses TRBV30 and TRBJ1-2, with D possibly matching TRBD1 (5 bases). The sequence was collected from a female donor with papillary thyroid cancer or a benign thyroid nodule (not recorded which). Some clones in this sample may be carry-over from other donors' samples. CDR3 sequence reads: CAWGTQTNYGYTF. CDR3 DNA: TGTGCCTGGGGGACTCAAACTAACTATGGCTACACCTTC.